A single sample is the source of the 7 T cell receptor beta chains below, sequenced in a study of beta chain features in type 1 diabetes. Whole-study results and caveats: The study found moderately but significantly shorter TCRB CDR3s in all four CD4+ subsets of Type 1 diabetes patients.

These TCRs are of unknown antigen specificity. Reverse transcription of all isolated RNA meant that expressed TCRB transcripts were sequenced. Clones were sequenced by immunoSEQ multiplex PCR, and TCRdb holds only the in-frame ones, with some missing. The table includes about 180,000 clones, approximately 7.8% detected once. Sequenced material: central memory CD4+ T cells from blood. The receptor source for this set is a woman in her forties with type 1 diabetes.

This clone was observed a few times. V usage is TRBV9 and J usage is TRBJ2-3; tentative D call: TRBD2 (5 bases). V lost 3 bases and J lost 7, with 15 bases in between. Germline V gene data show CDR1 as SGDLS and CDR2 as YYNGEE. The CDR3 spans 14 residues. The CDR3 is CASSAFGLANTQYF. The CDR3 coding sequence is TGTGCCAGCAGCGCCTTCGGACTGGCTAATACGCAGTATTTT.

This clone was detected only a few times. The chain is built from TRBV29-1 and TRBJ1-1; 10 bases are shared with TRBD1. The V and J ends lost 8 bases and 3 bases, in that order; junction bases with no gene match: 6. CDR3 length: 13 residues. Per the germline V gene, CDR1 is SQVTM and CDR2 is ANQGSEA. CDR3 region: CSSLGQGDTEAFF. The CDR3 region has the DNA TGCAGCTCCCTCGGACAGGGGGACACTGAAGCTTTCTTT.

The V gene is TRBV28, the J gene TRBJ2-2, with no clear D. The CDR3 sequence is 13 residues long. CDR1 is MDHEN, CDR2 SYDVKM, per germline. The V gene lost 6 bases and the J gene lost 6 bases, with 11 bases spanning the gap. This CDR3 is CASRRTRPGELFF. DNA of the CDR3: TGTGCCAGCAGACGCACGCGCCCCGGGGAGCTGTTTTTT. The full variable domain, with the rest looked up from reference TRBV28 and TRBJ2-2, is DVKVTQSSRYLVKRTGEKVFLECVQDMDHENMFWYRQDPGLGLRLIYFSYDVKMKEKGDIPEGYSVSREKKERFSLILESASTNQTSMYLCASRRTRPGELFFGEGSRLTVL.

The rearrangement links TRBV30 to TRBJ1-2, with 8 bases identical to TRBD1. The CDR3 contains 14 residues. The V gene's germline CDR1 is GTSNPN and CDR2 SVGIG (reference sequence). The V and J ends lost 5 bases and 4 bases, in that order; junction bases with no gene match: 9. The CDR3 DNA reads TGTGCCTGGGCCAGGGGGCCTCGTCTCTATGGCTACACCTTC. It codes for CAWARGPRLYGYTF.

The chain employs TRBV29-1 and TRBJ2-2; possibly TRBD2 for D (6 bases). The CDR3 totals 13 residues. Germline values: CDR1 SQVTM, CDR2 ANQGSEA. V was clipped by 4 bases and J by 6 bases, with 12 bases between them. This chain's CDR3 is CSVGGETSGELFF. In DNA, the CDR3 is TGCAGCGTTGGGGGGGAGACGTCCGGGGAGCTGTTTTTT.

The J gene is TRBJ1-5, the V gene TRBV6-1, with 8 positions matching TRBD1. CDR3 length: 14 residues. From germline, CDR1 is MNHNS and CDR2 SASEGT. With 6 bases clipped from V and 2 bases from J, the junction kept 3 bases outside the gene matches. CDR3 residues: CASRETGGNQPQHF. The CDR3 DNA follows: TGTGCCAGCAGGGAGACAGGGGGCAATCAGCCCCAGCATTTT.

In this sample, this clone turned up many times. The genes are TRBV4-2 and TRBJ2-3; 8 bases align to TRBD2. CDR1 is LGHNA, CDR2 YNFKEQ, per germline. The ends lost 0 bases at V and 0 bases at J; junction bases unmatched: 11. The CDR3 length is 19 residues. The CDR3 region is CASSQDHRRSGGSTDTQYF. In DNA form, the CDR3 reads TGTGCCAGCAGCCAAGACCACCGTCGCTCGGGAGGGAGCACAGATACGCAGTATTTT.